Reported below is one T cell receptor beta chain. Its antigen remains unidentified. V shed 0 bases and J 4 bases; nucleotides not matched to a gene: 16. This CDR3 has 18 residues. Germline V CDR1 and CDR2: SGHRS, YFSETQ. This sample stems from a study of blood T cells in healthy people across ages. Study-wide results and limits: Diversity estimated from one million T cells was considered an underestimate.

Next came a second PCR, run for about 7 to 12 cycles, which used a sample-barcoded 5' primer along with a J-beta primer mix. Each cDNA molecule, via a template-switch adaptor with 12 random nucleotides, was tagged. Individual samples furnished no less than 2.5 million CDR3-containing paired-end reads apiece. MiXCR, run by TCRdb on the 5' RACE reads, gives a single entry per CDR3 protein. This sample has 500,000 to 600,000 distinct CDR3 sequences, with approximately 25% found just once. The donors, all healthy, were Caucasians living in Russia, aged about 6 to 90. The sample was blood. The chain combines TRBV5-1 with TRBJ2-7, with TRBD1 identical over 7 bases. The TCR comes from a woman between 70 and 85 years old in good health. CDR3 region: CASSLEGARYNLLYEQYF. In DNA form, the CDR3 reads TGCGCCAGCAGCTTGGAGGGGGCGAGGTACAATCTCCTATACGAGCAGTACTTC.